What follows is one T cell receptor (beta chain) and its context. This sample is drawn from a study of T cells in Graves' hyperthyroidism and ophthalmopathy. Using RNA transcripts as the source, TCR beta CDR3 regions were amplified. The HTBI primer set was used in a first-round RT-PCR of the TCR CDR3. One entry per CDR3 protein results from TCRdb running MiXCR on the multiplex PCR reads. The table records hundreds of thousands of distinct CDR3 sequences, about 15% of them present only once. CDR1 SGDLS and CDR2 YYNGEE come from the germline V gene. The CDR3 has 14 residues. Trimming removed 4 bases at V and 2 bases at J, with 13 bases between.

This TCR was sampled from a woman in her late teens or twenties with Graves' ophthalmopathy. Material for sequencing was blood. The V gene is TRBV9, the J gene TRBJ2-7; D perhaps matches TRBD1 (6 bases). In DNA, the CDR3 is TGTGCCAGCAGCCCGGACAGTCAACCCTACGAGCAGTACTTC. Protein product: CASSPDSQPYEQYF.